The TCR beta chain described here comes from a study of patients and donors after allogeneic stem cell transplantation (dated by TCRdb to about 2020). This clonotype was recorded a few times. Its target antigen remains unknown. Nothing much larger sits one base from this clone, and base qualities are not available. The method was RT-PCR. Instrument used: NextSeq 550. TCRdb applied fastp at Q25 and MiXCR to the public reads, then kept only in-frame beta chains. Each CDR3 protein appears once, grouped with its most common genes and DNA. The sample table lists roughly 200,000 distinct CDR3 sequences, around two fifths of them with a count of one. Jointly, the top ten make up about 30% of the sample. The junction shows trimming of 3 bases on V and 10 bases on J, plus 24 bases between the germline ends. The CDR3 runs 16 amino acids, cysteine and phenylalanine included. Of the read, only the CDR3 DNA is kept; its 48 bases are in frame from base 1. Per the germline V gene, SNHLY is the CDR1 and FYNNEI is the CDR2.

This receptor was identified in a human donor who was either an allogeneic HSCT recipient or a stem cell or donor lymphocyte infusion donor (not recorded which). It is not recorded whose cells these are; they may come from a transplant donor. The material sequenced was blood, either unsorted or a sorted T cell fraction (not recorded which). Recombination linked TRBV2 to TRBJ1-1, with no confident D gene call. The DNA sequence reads TGTGCCAGCAGTGACAGTCCCCGGACCCTGCTTGCTGGAGCTTTCTTT. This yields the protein CASSDSPRTLLAGAFF.